This T cell receptor (beta chain) came from a study of blood T cell repertoires in COVID-19. This clone has just a few counts. The CDR3 runs 19 residues. V dropped 4 bases and J dropped 0; count of bases not matched to a gene: 18. Germline CDR1 SGHRS, CDR2 YFSETQ. Clones were sequenced by immunoSEQ multiplex PCR, and TCRdb holds only the in-frame ones, with some missing. Here the sample spans 150,000 to 200,000 clones, approximately 83% being singletons. The chain uses TRBV5-1 and TRBJ2-7, with 8 bases identical to TRBD2. The source material was peripheral blood. The clonotype was recovered from a human donor with active or convalescent COVID-19. The donor label of this sample is uncertain. CDR3 coding DNA: TGCGCCAGCAGCCTCGGGACTAGGATGAACCGAAGGGGCTCCTACGAGCAGTACTTC. Its protein product is CASSLGTRMNRRGSYEQYF.